Following are 22 T cell receptor beta chains from one sample sequenced in a study of shared clonotypes between healthy human individuals. Generated by immunoSEQ multiplex PCR, the TCRdb table keeps only in-frame clones and is missing some. The table includes approximately 810,000 clones, almost 95% detected once. Naivety among CD8 cells was defined by CD45RO negativity and positive CCR7 selection, thereby excluding terminally differentiated effector memory CD45RA+ cells. The sample was naive CD8+ T cells sorted from blood. Receptor source: a man aged 30-40 years in good health.

The V gene is TRBV7-8, the J gene TRBJ2-7; D may be TRBD1 (5 bases). Trimming left V 1 base short and J 2 bases short, with 9 bases between. CDR1 and CDR2 from the germline V gene are SGHVS and FQNEAQ. The CDR3 totals 14 residues. CDR3 loop: CASSLEGMTYEQYF. The CDR3 DNA follows: TGTGCCAGCAGCTTAGAGGGGATGACCTACGAGCAGTACTTC.

In its sample, this clone was seen once. This sequence joins TRBV28 and TRBJ2-2, with TRBD2 identical over 11 bases. J gave up 3 bases and V 8 bases, and 2 bases lay outside the gene matches. The CDR3 totals 14 residues. Looked up from germline, CDR1 is MDHEN and CDR2 is SYDVKM. The CDR3 loop is CASEGLADTGELFF. CDR3 DNA sequence: TGTGCCAGCGAGGGACTAGCGGACACCGGGGAGCTGTTTTTT. The full variable domain, completed using reference TRBV28 and TRBJ2-2, is DVKVTQSSRYLVKRTGEKVFLECVQDMDHENMFWYRQDPGLGLRLIYFSYDVKMKEKGDIPEGYSVSREKKERFSLILESASTNQTSMYLCASEGLADTGELFFGEGSRLTVL.

The chain couples TRBV4-1 to TRBJ2-1; 8 bases agree with TRBD2. This CDR3 spans 18 amino acids. V shed 0 bases, J shed 7 bases, and the junction held 14 bases outside the gene matches. Germline assignment: CDR1 MGHRA and CDR2 YSYEKL. The CDR3 protein is CASSQDGDWSGSENEQFF. The DNA for the CDR3 is TGCGCCAGCAGCCAAGATGGGGACTGGAGCGGGAGTGAAAATGAGCAGTTCTTC.

This chain connects TRBV2 to TRBJ1-2; 7 bases line up with TRBD1. With V trimmed by 6 bases and J by 4 bases, 17 bases remained unmatched. The CDR3 sequence is 17 residues long. Germline-derived CDR1 and CDR2 are SNHLY and FYNNEI. CDR3 DNA: TGTGCCAGCAGCCAGAAAATGGACAGGATCAATCGCTATGGCTACACCTTC. This encodes CASSQKMDRINRYGYTF.

This chain links TRBV29-1 with TRBJ2-1; possibly TRBD2 for D (5 bases). V lost 6 bases to trimming and J lost 8 bases, with 20 bases between them. The CDR3 is 14 residues long. CDR1 is SQVTM, CDR2 ANQGSEA, per germline. CDR3 bases: TGCAGCGTAGAAAAGGGTCTAGCCGGGGATGAGCAGTTCTTC. Translation: CSVEKGLAGDEQFF.

This clone was seen a single time. The chain carries TRBV28 and TRBJ2-3, with TRBD1 matching over 10 bases. Trimming took 4 bases from V and 2 from J; bases not matched to a gene: 12. The CDR3 runs to 18 residues. CDR1 and CDR2 (germline): MDHEN, SYDVKM. CDR3 region: CASSSAPGQGWSTDTQYF. The CDR3 DNA follows: TGTGCCAGCAGTTCGGCACCGGGACAGGGGTGGTCCACAGATACGCAGTATTTT.

CDR3 region: CASNLHIPTVTQYF. The CDR3 DNA reads as TGTGCCAGCAACCTGCACATCCCCACGGTTACGCAGTATTTT. This rearrangement joins TRBV7-8 to TRBJ2-3, with no clear D. The CDR3 totals 14 residues. V lost 7 bases and J lost 8, with 19 bases in between. The germline V gene has CDR1 SGHVS and CDR2 FQNEAQ.

V is TRBV7-6 and J is TRBJ2-1; 8 nucleotides agree with TRBD1. In germline, CDR1 is SGHVS, CDR2 FNYEAQ. There are 16 residues in the CDR3. The J segment lost 3 bases and the V segment lost 4 bases, leaving 8 bases of the junction unmatched. CDR3 region: CASSSRTGKSYNEQFF. In nucleotides, the CDR3 is TGTGCCAGCAGCTCCAGGACAGGGAAGAGCTACAATGAGCAGTTCTTC.

V usage is TRBV19 and J usage is TRBJ2-7; D unclear. V was clipped by 4 bases and J by 0 bases, with 7 bases between them. The CDR3 contains 13 residues. Germline CDR1 is LNHDA and CDR2 is SQIVND (reference sequence). In nucleotides, the CDR3 is TGTGCCAGTAGTAGAGAAAACTCCTACGAGCAGTACTTC. Encoded protein: CASSRENSYEQYF.

A single count supports this clone. CDR3 coding DNA: TGTGCCAGCACTCGAACGGGAGGGCTACCCACAGATACGCAGTATTTT. This gives the protein CASTRTGGLPTDTQYF. The V and J genes are TRBV27 and TRBJ2-3; 8 bases line up with TRBD2. The CDR3 spans 16 residues. Per germline, CDR1 MNHEY and CDR2 SMNVEV (reference sequence). The junction had 11 bases not matched to a gene; V was cut back by 7 bases and J by 2 bases.

This clone showed up just once. The rearrangement joins TRBV27 to TRBJ2-7; TRBD2 aligns across 9 bases. The CDR3 consists of 16 residues. Germline CDR1 reads MNHEY; CDR2 reads SMNVEV (reference sequence). V dropped 5 bases and J dropped 3; count of bases not matched to a gene: 11. The CDR3 nucleotides read TGTGCCAGCAGTCCCGGACTAGCGAACAGCCTCTACGAGCAGTACTTC. Encoded protein: CASSPGLANSLYEQYF.

The gene calls are TRBV7-6 and TRBJ2-7; a possible D gene is TRBD1 (6 bases). Germline CDR1 reads SGHVS; CDR2 reads FNYEAQ. There are 15 residues in the CDR3. V was trimmed by 1 base and J by 2 bases, leaving 12 bases between them. The CDR3 loop is CASSLESGQTYEQYF. As DNA, the CDR3 is TGTGCCAGCAGCTTAGAATCGGGACAAACCTACGAGCAGTACTTC.

The V call is TRBV6-5, the J call TRBJ2-5, with D possibly being TRBD2 (5 bases). CDR1 is MNHEY and CDR2 is SVGAGI in the germline V gene. The length of the CDR3 is 14 residues. V dropped 0 bases and J dropped 5 bases, with 10 bases sitting between them. The CDR3 region is CASSYSGWEETQYF. The CDR3 DNA reads as TGTGCCAGCAGTTACTCGGGGTGGGAGGAGACCCAGTACTTC.

The rearrangement links TRBV7-2 to TRBJ2-7; D possibly corresponds to TRBD1 (7 bases). Trimming shortened V by 3 bases and J by 4 bases, and 19 bases separated the two germline ends. Germline-derived CDR1 and CDR2 are SGHTA and FQGNSA. The CDR3 consists of 16 residues. In DNA form, the CDR3 reads TGTGCCAGCAGCTTTGGGTTTGGACAGGCGGGATACGAGCAGTACTTC. Encoded protein: CASSFGFGQAGYEQYF.

J is TRBJ2-7 and V is TRBV11-2; 12 nucleotides agree with TRBD2. The CDR3 length is 16 residues. Trimming cost V 5 bases and J 3 bases; bases outside gene matches: 8. Germline V gene lookup returns CDR1 SGHAT and CDR2 FQNNGV. CDR3 amino acids: CASSLTRLAGDYEQYF. Written as DNA, the CDR3 is TGTGCCAGCAGCCTAACCCGACTAGCGGGAGACTACGAGCAGTACTTC.

This clone was observed once. J is TRBJ1-1 and V is TRBV27; D gene ambiguous. The CDR3 is 13 amino acids. V lost 2 bases and J lost 3, with 7 bases in between. Germline loops: CDR1 MNHEY, CDR2 SMNVEV (reference sequence). The chain's CDR3 is CASSLIPDTEAFF. CDR3 in DNA: TGTGCCAGCAGTTTAATCCCCGACACTGAAGCTTTCTTT.

The chain links TRBV28 to TRBJ1-4; no firm D call. The germline V and J ends were trimmed by 2 bases and 4 bases, with 11 bases remaining between them. CDR1 MDHEN and CDR2 SYDVKM come from the germline V gene. The CDR3 covers 15 residues. The CDR3 DNA reads as TGTGCCAGCAGTTTAGGTAACGGGGATAATGAAAAACTGTTTTTT. It translates to CASSLGNGDNEKLFF.

The V and J genes are TRBV4-2 and TRBJ2-7; 9 bases agree with TRBD2. Germline lookup yields CDR1 LGHNA and CDR2 YNFKEQ. V lost 1 base, J lost 2 bases, and 6 bases stayed unmatched. CDR3 length: 16 amino acids. The CDR3 loop reads CASSQGTPSGAYEQYF. The CDR3 DNA follows: TGTGCCAGCAGCCAAGGTACCCCTAGCGGGGCCTACGAGCAGTACTTC.

The gene calls are TRBV5-1 and TRBJ2-7; 7 nucleotides match TRBD1. After removal of 4 bases from V and 0 bases from J, the junction contained 4 bases not matched to a gene. This CDR3 contains 14 residues. Per germline, CDR1 SGHRS and CDR2 YFSETQ. In nucleotides, the CDR3 is TGCGCCAGCAGCCCCGGGGACAGCTCCTACGAGCAGTACTTC. Its translation is CASSPGDSSYEQYF.

J is TRBJ2-7 and V is TRBV5-5, with 9 bases lining up with TRBD2. The CDR3 has 14 amino acids. Germline values: CDR1 SGHKS, CDR2 YYEKEE (reference sequence). Trimming took 9 bases from V and 4 from J; bases not matched to a gene: 11. The CDR3 DNA follows: TGTGCCACCGATCCGGGACTAGCAGAATACGAGCAGTACTTC. Amino acids: CATDPGLAEYEQYF.

V and J are TRBV16 and TRBJ2-1, with 10 nucleotides matching TRBD1. This CDR3 region has 17 residues. CDR1 is KGHSY, CDR2 FQNENV, per germline. The junction had 11 bases not matched to a gene; V was cut back by 5 bases and J by 4 bases. CDR3 in amino acids: CASSARPGQGTYNEQFF. The CDR3 DNA reads TGTGCCAGCAGCGCACGCCCGGGACAGGGGACATACAATGAGCAGTTCTTC.

The rearrangement uses TRBV7-9 and TRBJ2-3, with D perhaps TRBD1 (5 bases). Trimming cost V 5 bases and J 4 bases, with 19 bases left between them. The CDR3 is made up of 16 amino acids. Germline CDR1 SEHNR, CDR2 FQNEAQ (reference sequence). The CDR3 coding sequence is TGTGCCAGCAGCCAACAACGACAGCGCGACCCAGATACGCAGTATTTT. Amino acid sequence: CASSQQRQRDPDTQYF. Based on the CDR3 plus reference TRBV7-9 and TRBJ2-3, the full variable domain is DTGVSQNPRHKITKRGQNVTFRCDPISEHNRLYWYRQTLGQGPEFLTYFQNEAQLEKSRLLSDRFSAERPKGSFSTLEIQRTEQGDSAMYLCASSQQRQRDPDTQYFGPGTRLTVL.